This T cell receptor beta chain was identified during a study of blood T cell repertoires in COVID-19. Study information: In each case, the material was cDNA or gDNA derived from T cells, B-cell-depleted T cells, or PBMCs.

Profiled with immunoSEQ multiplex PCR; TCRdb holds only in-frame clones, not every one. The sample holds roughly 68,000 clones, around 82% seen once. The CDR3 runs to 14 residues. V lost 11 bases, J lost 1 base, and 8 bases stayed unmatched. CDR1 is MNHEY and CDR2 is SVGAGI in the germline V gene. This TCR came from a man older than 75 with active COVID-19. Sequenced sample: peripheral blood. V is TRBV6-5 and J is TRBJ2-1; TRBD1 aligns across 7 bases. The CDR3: CAGKGGESYNEQFF. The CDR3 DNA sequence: TGTGCCGGTAAAGGGGGCGAGTCCTACAATGAGCAGTTCTTC.